A selection of T cell receptor beta chains follows, all from one sample in a study of shared clonotypes between healthy human individuals. Repertoires were generated with immunoSEQ multiplex PCR, while TCRdb's copy carries only in-frame clones and drops some. The repertoire includes hundreds of thousands of clones, around 73% of them detected once, and roughly 2% sits in the top ten. The sample taken for sequencing was memory CD4+ T cells sorted from blood. All receptors derive from a woman aged 30 to 39 in good health. CDR3s include the opening cysteine and the closing phenylalanine or tryptophan. The D gene is left open where the match is weak. Clone size, where shown, is once, few, many, or a class for clones that have expanded.

>TRBJ2-2|NA|NA|TRBV5-1
CASSPGTPGELFF
TGCGCCAGCAGCCCTGGGACCCCCGGGGAGCTGTTTTTT
>TRBJ1-5|NA|NA|TRBV2
CASSEALSGRQPQHF
TGTGCCAGCAGTGAAGCGCTGTCAGGGCGACAGCCCCAGCATTTT
>TRBJ1-1|TRBD1|NA|TRBV11-2
CASSTDREPNTEAFF
TGTGCCAGCAGCACCGACAGGGAACCGAACACTGAAGCTTTCTTT
>TRBJ2-2|NA|NA|TRBV4-1
CASSQGGGNTGELFF
TGCGCCAGCAGCCAAGGAGGAGGGAACACCGGGGAGCTGTTTTTT
>TRBJ1-2|NA|NA|TRBV18
CASSPPGLYSNGYTF
TGTGCCAGCTCACCACCGGGACTTTATTCGAATGGCTACACCTTC
>TRBJ2-7|TRBD2|NA|TRBV19
CASSRTRSHEQYF
TGTGCCAGTAGTAGGACTAGGTCCCACGAGCAGTACTTC
>TRBJ2-7|NA|many|TRBV18
CASSAEWLYEQYF
TGTGCCAGCTCAGCGGAGTGGCTCTACGAGCAGTACTTC
>TRBJ2-5|NA|NA|TRBV11-2
CASSLGQGGETQYF
TGTGCCAGCAGCTTAGGTCAGGGTGGGGAGACCCAGTACTTC
>TRBJ2-1|NA|NA|TRBV18
CASSPPESRNPHNEQFF
TGTGCCAGCTCACCACCGGAATCCCGAAACCCCCACAATGAGCAGTTCTTC
>TRBJ1-3|NA|NA|TRBV11-2
CASSTTQGGGNTIYF
TGTGCCAGCAGCACAACACAGGGAGGTGGAAACACCATATATTTT
>TRBJ1-1|TRBD1|NA|TRBV19
CASSMVGQGSFRNTEAFF
TGTGCCAGTAGTATGGTGGGACAGGGAAGTTTTAGGAACACTGAAGCTTTCTTT
>TRBJ2-7|TRBD2|NA|TRBV28
CASGTGGSYEQYF
TGTGCCAGCGGAACGGGGGGTTCCTACGAGCAGTACTTC
>TRBJ2-7|TRBD1|NA|TRBV2
CASNRQGNYEQYF
TGTGCCAGCAACCGACAGGGGAACTACGAGCAGTACTTC
>TRBJ1-2|NA|NA|TRBV6-5
CASSYSIQINYGYTF
TGTGCCAGCAGTTACTCGATACAGATCAACTATGGCTACACCTTC
>TRBJ2-2|NA|NA|TRBV5-1
CASSFTGTANTGELFF
TGCGCCAGCAGCTTTACCGGGACCGCAAACACCGGGGAGCTGTTTTTT
>TRBJ2-1|NA|NA|TRBV5-1
CASSSKLNSYNEQFF
TGCGCCAGCAGCTCCAAGCTGAACTCCTACAATGAGCAGTTCTTC
>TRBJ1-1|NA|few|TRBV25-1
CASSAYRNSTEAFF
TGTGCCAGCAGTGCCTACAGGAATAGCACTGAAGCTTTCTTT
>TRBJ2-7|TRBD2|NA|TRBV30
CAWRREGRGSSYEQYF
TGTGCCTGGAGGCGTGAGGGGCGCGGGAGTTCCTACGAGCAGTACTTC
>TRBJ2-2|TRBD1|few|TRBV29-1
CSATNRGRAGELFF
TGCAGCGCGACAAACAGGGGTAGAGCCGGGGAGCTGTTTTTT
>TRBJ1-2|NA|NA|TRBV5-6
CASSPSFGANYGYTF
TGTGCCAGCAGCCCCAGCTTTGGAGCTAACTATGGCTACACCTTC
>TRBJ1-5|NA|NA|TRBV4-1
CASSQGQYSNQPQHF
TGCGCCAGCAGCCAAGGACAGTATAGCAATCAGCCCCAGCATTTT
>TRBJ2-1|NA|few|TRBV15
CATSRDSRPYNEQFF
TGTGCCACCAGCAGAGATAGTAGGCCCTACAATGAGCAGTTCTTC
>TRBJ2-6|NA|NA|TRBV5-1
CASSDSLSSGANVLTF
TGCGCCAGCTCCGACAGCCTGAGCTCTGGGGCCAACGTCCTGACTTTC